This T cell receptor (beta chain) derives from a study of radiation and T cells in renal cell carcinoma. Whole-study results and caveats: No pretreatment tumor biopsies were available for baseline clonotypes.

Time point noted: blood 2 weeks post-SBRT. Specified treatment: 15 Gy SBRT to primary tumor, nephrectomy 4 weeks later. Clear cell pathology was present in this patient's renal cell carcinoma. This clone appeared a few times. Its target is not known. Data came from immunoSEQ multiplex PCR; TCRdb stores just in-frame clones and leaves some out. The sample yields 160,000 or so clones, approximately 88% seen once. Germline CDR1 is LGHNA and CDR2 is YNFKEQ. This CDR3 contains 17 residues. V trimming: 1 base; J trimming: 3 bases; junction bases outside the gene matches: 7. The source is a woman in her forties or fifties with renal cell carcinoma. The specimen was blood, collected from a patient whose treatment included radiotherapy and nephrectomy. The chain joins TRBV4-2 to TRBJ2-2; 8 bases map to TRBD2. CDR3 sequence: CASSQVGAGDDTGELFF. CDR3 nucleotides: TGTGCCAGCAGCCAAGTAGGAGCGGGGGACGACACCGGGGAGCTGTTTTTT.